This passage covers 21 T cell receptor beta chains from one sample sequenced in a study of chemoradiotherapy in HPV16-positive cancers. TCRdb's table, derived via immunoSEQ multiplex PCR, lists solely in-frame clones and lacks some. This sample has roughly 2,200 clones, with about four fifths found just once. The source was tumor tissue, collected from a patient who underwent chemoradiotherapy. The receptors stem from a human donor with HPV-associated anogenital cancer.

V is TRBV7-8 and J is TRBJ2-6; D is possibly TRBD1 (5 bases). Germline CDR1 is SGHVS and CDR2 is FQNEAQ. The CDR3 is made up of 13 amino acids. V shed 0 bases and J shed 10 bases, with 7 bases lying between them. The DNA of the CDR3 is TGTGCCAGCAGCTTAGCATCAGGGAACGTCCTGACTTTC. This codes for CASSLASGNVLTF.

The CDR3 loop reads CASSLFTGLTDTQYF. The CDR3 DNA follows: TGTGCCAGCAGCCTATTCACAGGCCTCACAGATACGCAGTATTTT. This rearrangement joins TRBV4-2 to TRBJ2-3, with a possible D match to TRBD1 (5 bases). The ends were cut back, 4 bases at V and 2 bases at J, with 13 bases in the middle. The V gene's germline CDR1 is LGHNA and CDR2 YNFKEQ. The CDR3 runs 15 residues.

The genes are TRBV12-5 and TRBJ1-1, with 8 bases matching TRBD1. J gave up 7 bases and V 3 bases, and 10 bases lay outside the gene matches. The CDR3 is made up of 15 amino acids. Germline assignment: CDR1 LGHNT and CDR2 FRNRAP. For the CDR3, the DNA is TGTGCTAGTGGTTTTTGGACAGGGATATATGGTGAAGCTTTCTTT. Translation: CASGFWTGIYGEAFF.

J is TRBJ1-1 and V is TRBV19, with D perhaps matching TRBD1 (6 bases). In germline, CDR1 is LNHDA, CDR2 SQIVND (reference sequence). The CDR3 is 14 residues long. V lost 1 base to trimming and J lost 5 bases, with 11 bases between them. CDR3 nucleotides: TGTGCCAGTAGTATAGGGGGGGCAAGGACTGAAGCTTTCTTT. Protein sequence: CASSIGGARTEAFF.

The J gene is TRBJ1-6, the V gene TRBV10-3, with a weak D call TRBD1 (5 bases). The CDR3 spans 17 residues. CDR1 is ENHRY and CDR2 is SYGVKD in the germline V gene. Trimming stripped 0 bases from V and 7 bases from J, with 16 bases between. The CDR3 DNA follows: TGTGCCATCAGTGAGTCCGAGATGGGGCACGGGAATTCACCCCTCCACTTT. Translating gives CAISESEMGHGNSPLHF.

The rearrangement links TRBV4-2 to TRBJ2-2; a possible D gene is TRBD1 (5 bases). The germline gives CDR1 LGHNA, CDR2 YNFKEQ. Trimming pared 0 bases from V and 6 bases from J, leaving 17 bases between. This CDR3 comprises 17 residues. Here the CDR3 DNA reads TGTGCCAGCAGCCAAGATAGAGAGGCAGGGATTCCCGGGGAGCTGTTTTTT. This codes for CASSQDREAGIPGELFF.

On this clone itself: An end of the junction does not agree with germline; a read error may underlie this. The chain's CDR3 is CAWGPGSDNEQFF. The CDR3 bases are TGTGCCTGGGGCCCCGGCTCCGACAATGAGCAGTTCTTC. The chain employs TRBV30 and TRBJ2-1; D not resolved. The CDR3 is 13 residues long. Germline V lookup: CDR1 GTSNPN, CDR2 SVGIG (reference sequence).

The CDR3 DNA is TGTGCCAGCAGAGCCGTGGGACTCGTCACCGGGGAGCTGTTTTTT. The encoded protein is CASRAVGLVTGELFF. The genes are TRBV2 and TRBJ2-2, with D possibly TRBD2 on 6 matching bases. Trimming removed 6 bases at V and 4 bases at J, with 15 bases between. Germline CDR1 SNHLY, CDR2 FYNNEI. The CDR3 is 15 residues long.

CDR3 DNA: TGTGCCAGCAGCTCCCCCGGCGCGGACTATGGCTACACCTTC. Its translation: CASSSPGADYGYTF. This chain joins TRBV7-2 and TRBJ1-2; no firm D call. Germline CDR1 is SGHTA and CDR2 is FQGNSA. The CDR3 extends over 14 amino acids. V was pared by 4 bases and J by 3 bases, with 12 bases between.

The genes are TRBV4-1 and TRBJ1-4, with 10 bases fitting TRBD1. The CDR3 has 17 amino acids. V trimming: 3 bases; J trimming: 2 bases; junction bases outside the gene matches: 6. The germline V gene has CDR1 MGHRA and CDR2 YSYEKL. The CDR3: CASSQAGQGGTNEKLFF. In DNA, the CDR3 is TGCGCCAGCAGCCAGGCTGGACAGGGGGGTACTAATGAAAAACTGTTTTTT.

J is TRBJ1-4 and V is TRBV12-5; 7 bases map to TRBD1. V shed 6 bases, J shed 8 bases, and the junction held 9 bases outside the gene matches. Germline-derived CDR1 and CDR2 are LGHNT and FRNRAP. This CDR3 is built from 14 residues. DNA for the CDR3: TGTGCTAGTGGGTACAGGGGTAGGGTCGAAAAACTGTTTTTT. This codes for CASGYRGRVEKLFF.

This sequence joins TRBV28 and TRBJ1-2, with D possibly matching TRBD1 (6 bases). V dropped 6 bases and J dropped 0 bases, with 11 bases sitting between them. CDR3 length equals 14 residues. CDR1 MDHEN and CDR2 SYDVKM come from the germline V gene. The CDR3 coding sequence is TGTGCCAGCAGGGAAGGGGGATCTAACTATGGCTACACCTTC. It is translated as CASREGGSNYGYTF.

The V gene is TRBV6-1, the J gene TRBJ2-5, with 7 bases identical to TRBD2. Germline V gene data show CDR1 as MNHNS and CDR2 as SASEGT. Trimming cost V 0 bases and J 4 bases; bases outside gene matches: 8. The CDR3 contains 16 residues. For the CDR3, the DNA is TGTGCCAGCAGTGAAGCCAGTGGGGGAGGGCGAGAGACCCAGTACTTC. Translating gives CASSEASGGGRETQYF.

The rearrangement uses TRBV7-8 and TRBJ1-2, with 8 bases that match TRBD1. CDR3 length: 15 residues. The V gene's germline CDR1 is SGHVS and CDR2 FQNEAQ. V was pared by 5 bases and J by 8 bases, with 13 bases of the junction left unmatched. As DNA, the CDR3 is TGTGCCAGCAGCCCTTGGACAGGGCTGCTTGTCGGCTACACCTTC. Its translation is CASSPWTGLLVGYTF.

The rearrangement joins TRBV4-2 to TRBJ2-1; 8 bases agree with TRBD2. V shed 2 bases and J 3 bases; nucleotides not matched to a gene: 6. Germline V lookup: CDR1 LGHNA, CDR2 YNFKEQ. The CDR3 totals 16 residues. Here the CDR3 reads CASSQQVGLGYNEQFF. DNA of the CDR3: TGTGCCAGCAGCCAACAAGTGGGACTAGGCTACAATGAGCAGTTCTTC.

The chain employs TRBV27 and TRBJ2-1; 11 nucleotides agree with TRBD1. This CDR3 contains 15 residues. Looked up from germline, CDR1 is MNHEY and CDR2 is SMNVEV (reference sequence). V shed 7 bases and J 7 bases; nucleotides not matched to a gene: 9. The CDR3 DNA reads TGTGCCAGCACCCCGGGACAGGGGGTCGGTAATGAGCAGTTCTTC. Translated, it gives CASTPGQGVGNEQFF.

This sequence joins TRBV5-4 and TRBJ1-4, with D possibly being TRBD1 (5 bases). The CDR3 has 17 residues. Per germline, CDR1 SGHNT and CDR2 YYREEE (reference sequence). The V end lost 3 bases, the J end lost 8 bases, and 23 bases lay between the germline ends. The CDR3: CASSSTGSVERGEKLFF. The CDR3 coding sequence is TGTGCCAGCAGCTCCACAGGTTCCGTTGAGCGAGGAGAAAAACTGTTTTTT.

The J gene is TRBJ2-3, the V gene TRBV13; D not resolved. The ends were cut back, 8 bases at V and 2 bases at J, with 11 bases in the middle. CDR3 length equals 13 residues. From germline, CDR1 is PRHDT and CDR2 FYEKMQ (reference sequence). The CDR3: CASSTSATDTQYF. CDR3 sequence (DNA): TGTGCCAGCTCCACCTCGGCCACAGATACGCAGTATTTT.

The V call is TRBV28, the J call TRBJ1-4; 7 nucleotides align to TRBD1. In germline, CDR1 is MDHEN, CDR2 SYDVKM. This CDR3 comprises 16 residues. V lost 6 bases to trimming and J lost 2 bases; unmatched junction nucleotides: 9. The CDR3 region is CASRRGGIGTNEKLFF. The CDR3, as DNA: TGTGCCAGCAGGCGAGGGGGCATCGGTACTAATGAAAAACTGTTTTTT.

The chain has TRBV2 and TRBJ2-4; TRBD1 agrees at 10 bases. The germline V gene has CDR1 SNHLY and CDR2 FYNNEI. The J segment lost 6 bases and the V segment lost 4 bases, leaving 9 bases of the junction unmatched. The CDR3 sequence is 16 residues long. DNA of the CDR3: TGTGCCAGCAGTGTGGATCGGGACAGGGGCACAAACATTCAGTACTTC. Translated, it gives CASSVDRDRGTNIQYF.

This clone was counted a few times. The CDR3 nucleotides are TGTGCCAGCAGGACAGGGGGGAACACAGATACGCAGTATTTT. Protein sequence: CASRTGGNTDTQYF. The genes are TRBV25-1 and TRBJ2-3; TRBD1 agrees at 9 bases. J gave up 2 bases and V 6 bases, and 3 bases lay outside the gene matches. Per germline, CDR1 MGHDK and CDR2 SYGVNS. The CDR3 has 14 amino acids. The variable domain in full, completed from reference TRBV25-1 and TRBJ2-3, reads EADIYQTPRYLVIGTGKKITLECSQTMGHDKMYWYQQDPGMELHLIHYSYGVNSTEKGDLSSESTVSRIRTEHFPLTLESARPSHTSQYLCASRTGGNTDTQYFGPGTRLTVL.